This T cell receptor (beta chain) emerged from a study of cytomegalovirus exposure and HLA in healthy donors listed by TCRdb under 2017. With regard to the full study: According to a later analysis, the roughly 130 validation repertoires were produced on the same platform as the 680 or so repertoires of the first cohort. Along with the 666-subject first cohort, a separate validation cohort of over a hundred different subjects was used. The study combined high-throughput TCR immunosequencing, statistical association of individual TCRs with disease status, and machine learning to predict cytomegalovirus infection status. The study aimed to test whether cataloging public T cell receptors could reveal signatures of past pathogen exposure.

The donors belonged to the validation cohort of around 110 subjects, which was separate from the 666-subject first cohort. The germline V gene provides CDR1 MNHNS and CDR2 SASEGT. Cut back by 1 base and 6 bases, the V and J ends lie 15 bases apart. Including cysteine and phenylalanine, the CDR3 has 15 amino acids. The DNA shown is the 45-base CDR3, in frame from base 1. The investigation overall reported the following: Across donors, most TCR sequences were observed very rarely, whereas some public TCRs were present in many individuals. The authors suggested that the approach could potentially be generalized to other disease states and immunological phenotypes. A later analysis found that TCRs clustered in the first cohort also tended to co-occur in the 95 to 150 validation repertoires, with approximately 93% of cluster scores above 0. The validation cohort had no HLA typing available for a later analysis, so co-occurrence within that cohort was assessed over all 130 or so repertoires. A total of 150 to 200 TCR beta chains were listed by the study as associated with cytomegalovirus. The classifier was reported to diagnose cytomegalovirus status with high specificity and sensitivity in both the original cohort and the validation cohort. In vitro tests confirmed that a few of the cytomegalovirus-associated TCR beta chains recognize cytomegalovirus antigens.

Library creation used the immunoSEQ multiplex PCR assay. The original methods were these. To diagnose cytomegalovirus status from the catalog of TCR beta chain sequences, a statistical classification framework was built. Held by TCRdb, this immuneACCESS table contains in-frame sequences only and omits some clones. Under half of the omission traces to an unresolved V gene where checked; the cause of the rest is unknown. V, J and clone size reflect that table, while D and trimming were determined from the DNA. This sample has some 120,000 clones in its table, and roughly nine tenths of those were observed once. The ten top clones hold around 1.1% of the sample. As concerns this clone: This clone's antigen is unknown. The record has no base qualities; no much larger clone is one base away.

The chain is assembled from TRBV6-1 and TRBJ1-2, and perhaps TRBD1 as D gene, on 6 matching bases. This TCR was recovered from a woman aged 18-30 years in good health and CMV-seronegative. Sequencing was done on a sample of PBMCs. The CDR3 amino acid sequence is: CASSEGVNRVHGYTF. Read as DNA, the sequence is TGTGCCAGCAGTGAAGGTGTCAACAGGGTTCATGGCTACACCTTC.